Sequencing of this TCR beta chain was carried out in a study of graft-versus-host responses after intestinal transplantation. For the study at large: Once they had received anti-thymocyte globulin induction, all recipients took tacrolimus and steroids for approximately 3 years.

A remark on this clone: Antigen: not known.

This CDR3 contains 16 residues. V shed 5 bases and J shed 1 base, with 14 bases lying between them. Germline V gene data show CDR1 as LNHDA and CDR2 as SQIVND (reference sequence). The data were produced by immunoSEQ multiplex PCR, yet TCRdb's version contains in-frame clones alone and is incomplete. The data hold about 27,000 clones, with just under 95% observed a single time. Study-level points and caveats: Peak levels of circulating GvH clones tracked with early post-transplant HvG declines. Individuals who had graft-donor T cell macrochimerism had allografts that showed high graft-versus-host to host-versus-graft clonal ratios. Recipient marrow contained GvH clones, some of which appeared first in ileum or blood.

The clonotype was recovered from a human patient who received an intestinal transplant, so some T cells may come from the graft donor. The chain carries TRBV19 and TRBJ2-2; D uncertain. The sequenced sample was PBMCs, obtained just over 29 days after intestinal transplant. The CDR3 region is CASSDRAHLNTGELFF. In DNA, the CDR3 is TGTGCCAGTAGTGATCGGGCGCACCTGAACACCGGGGAGCTGTTTTTT. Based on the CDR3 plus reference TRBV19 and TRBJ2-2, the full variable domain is DGGITQSPKYLFRKEGQNVTLSCEQNLNHDAMYWYRQDPGQGLRLIYYSQIVNDFQKGDIAEGYSVSREKKESFPLTVTSAQKNPTAFYLCASSDRAHLNTGELFFGEGSRLTVL.